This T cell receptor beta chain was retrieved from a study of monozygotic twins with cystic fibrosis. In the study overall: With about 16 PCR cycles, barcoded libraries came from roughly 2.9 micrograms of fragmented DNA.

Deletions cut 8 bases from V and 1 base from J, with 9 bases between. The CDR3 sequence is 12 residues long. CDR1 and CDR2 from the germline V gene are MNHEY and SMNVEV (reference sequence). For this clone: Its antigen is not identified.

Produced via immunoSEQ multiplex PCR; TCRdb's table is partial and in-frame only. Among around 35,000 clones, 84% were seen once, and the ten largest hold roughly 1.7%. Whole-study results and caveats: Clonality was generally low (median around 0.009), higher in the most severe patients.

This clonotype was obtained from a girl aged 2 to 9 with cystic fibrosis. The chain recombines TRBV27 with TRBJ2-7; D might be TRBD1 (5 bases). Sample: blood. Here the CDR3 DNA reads TGTGCCAGCGGACATATGTCCTACGAGCAGTACTTC. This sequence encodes CASGHMSYEQYF.